The 19 T cell receptor beta chains below all came from one sample that was sequenced in a study of cytomegalovirus exposure and HLA in healthy donors. PCR primers comprised 60 Vbeta and 13 Jbeta primers. Sequencing used immunoSEQ multiplex PCR; TCRdb keeps in-frame clones, though not all of them. The sample consists of some 130,000 clones, over 75% of them appearing once. Input material: PBMCs. The receptors here all came from a male donor in good health and CMV-seropositive.

This clone was counted a single time. The V call is TRBV10-3, the J call TRBJ2-3; possible D gene TRBD2, 6 bases. The germline V gene encodes CDR1 ENHRY and CDR2 SYGVKD. This CDR3 is 13 amino acids long. Trimming stripped 6 bases from V and 3 bases from J, with 10 bases between. The CDR3 DNA reads TGTGCCATCAGGGGGGACTCTACAGATACGCAGTATTTT. Its protein is CAIRGDSTDTQYF.

The chain has TRBV5-1 and TRBJ2-2; 10 bases agree with TRBD2. This CDR3 is 16 amino acids long. Per the germline V gene, CDR1 is SGHRS and CDR2 is YFSETQ. V was clipped by 5 bases and J by 5 bases; unmatched bases: 9. CDR3 nucleotide sequence: TGCGCCAGCAGTGACCTAGCGGGAGTACAGACCGGGGAGCTGTTTTTT. Residues: CASSDLAGVQTGELFF.

This sequence joins TRBV4-2 and TRBJ2-2, with TRBD1 matching over 8 bases. After removal of 4 bases from V and 3 bases from J, the junction contained 4 bases not matched to a gene. From germline, CDR1 is LGHNA and CDR2 YNFKEQ. The CDR3 totals 15 residues. The CDR3 sequence is CASSLGTGDTGELFF. The CDR3 bases are TGTGCCAGCAGCCTCGGGACAGGCGACACCGGGGAGCTGTTTTTT.

The genes are TRBV7-9 and TRBJ2-5, with TRBD1 matching over 9 bases. Looked up from germline, CDR1 is SEHNR and CDR2 is FQNEAQ (reference sequence). This CDR3 has 14 residues. V shed 5 bases, J shed 4 bases, and the junction held 5 bases outside the gene matches. The CDR3 DNA reads TGTGCCAGCAGCCTGACGACAGGGGGAGAGACCCAGTACTTC. The encoded protein is CASSLTTGGETQYF.

The chain couples TRBV4-1 to TRBJ2-1; the match to TRBD2 covers 14 bases. Germline V gene data show CDR1 as MGHRA and CDR2 as YSYEKL. The ends lost 4 bases at V and 1 base at J; junction bases unmatched: 6. CDR3 length: 18 amino acids. CDR3 DNA sequence: TGCGCCAGCAGCCCCCCTAGACTAGCGGGAGGGTCCTACAATGAGCAGTTCTTC. This codes for CASSPPRLAGGSYNEQFF.

The rearrangement joins TRBV5-1 to TRBJ2-5, with TRBD2 matching over 8 bases. CDR3 size: 13 residues. Germline CDR1 is SGHRS and CDR2 is YFSETQ. With V trimmed by 5 bases and J by 4 bases, 4 bases remained unmatched. CDR3 sequence (DNA): TGCGCCAGCAGTTCCCGGGAGGGAGAGACCCAGTACTTC. It is translated as CASSSREGETQYF. The full variable domain, in which reference TRBV5-1 and TRBJ2-5 provide the parts outside the CDR3, is KAGVTQTPRYLIKTRGQQVTLSCSPISGHRSVSWYQQTPGQGLQFLFEYFSETQRNKGNFPGRFSGRQFSNSRSEMNVSTLELGDSALYLCASSSREGETQYFGPGTRLLVL.

The rearrangement uses TRBV15 and TRBJ1-6; 7 positions match TRBD1. The CDR3 covers 16 residues. Germline assignment: CDR1 LNHNV and CDR2 YYDKDF (reference sequence). V dropped 0 bases and J dropped 7; count of bases not matched to a gene: 6. The DNA of the CDR3 is TGTGCCACCAGCAGAGATGTGACAGGGACCAATTCACCCCTCCACTTT. It is translated as CATSRDVTGTNSPLHF.

Turning to this clone: This CDR3 is missing its conserved last phenylalanine or tryptophan, likely due to a read error. No DNA is shown, since the ends of the CDR3 on it are uncertain; the CDR3 is the one TCRdb lists. This CDR3 reads CASWQGASPAVA. This chain uses TRBV27 with TRBJ1-1; the listed D gene, TRBD1, was not tested against the DNA. Germline values: CDR1 MNHEY, CDR2 SMNVEV (reference sequence). The CDR3 numbers 12 amino acids, ends counted.

The chain couples TRBV2 to TRBJ2-3; 10 bases align to TRBD1. This CDR3 is built from 14 residues. Germline CDR1 is SNHLY and CDR2 is FYNNEI. J was trimmed by 3 bases and V by 7 bases; bases with no gene match: 4. The DNA of the CDR3 is TGTGCCAGCACGTGGACAGGGGGAACAGATACGCAGTATTTT. Protein: CASTWTGGTDTQYF.

The chain carries TRBV5-1 and TRBJ2-1; D is undetermined. Germline-derived CDR1 and CDR2 are SGHRS and YFSETQ. The CDR3 spans 15 residues. With 0 bases removed from V and 4 bases from J, the gap between germline ends came to 11 bases. The CDR3 reads CASSLVERKYNEQFF. The DNA for the CDR3 is TGCGCCAGCAGCTTGGTGGAGAGGAAATACAATGAGCAGTTCTTC. The full variable domain, its missing parts supplied by reference TRBV5-1 and TRBJ2-1, is KAGVTQTPRYLIKTRGQQVTLSCSPISGHRSVSWYQQTPGQGLQFLFEYFSETQRNKGNFPGRFSGRQFSNSRSEMNVSTLELGDSALYLCASSLVERKYNEQFFGPGTRLTVL.

This chain uses TRBV5-1 with TRBJ1-1; D call uncertain. V dropped 5 bases and J dropped 8 bases, with 13 bases sitting between them. The CDR3 is made up of 12 amino acids. The germline V gene has CDR1 SGHRS and CDR2 YFSETQ. CDR3 nucleotides: TGCGCCAGCAGTTCGGGGAATGGGGAAGCTTTCTTT. Residues: CASSSGNGEAFF. The whole variable domain, remainder taken from reference TRBV5-1 and TRBJ1-1, is KAGVTQTPRYLIKTRGQQVTLSCSPISGHRSVSWYQQTPGQGLQFLFEYFSETQRNKGNFPGRFSGRQFSNSRSEMNVSTLELGDSALYLCASSSGNGEAFFGQGTRLTVV.

This rearrangement joins TRBV20-1 to TRBJ1-2; maybe TRBD1 (6 bases). The CDR3 is 11 amino acids. CDR1 and CDR2 from the germline V gene are DFQATT and SNEGSKA (reference sequence). This chain's CDR3 is CRAPQGNGYTF. CDR3 coding DNA: TGCAGGGCCCCCCAGGGGAATGGCTACACCTTC.

The V gene is TRBV20-1, the J gene TRBJ1-1; D not certain. Looked up from germline, CDR1 is DFQATT and CDR2 is SNEGSKA (reference sequence). V was pared by 0 bases and J by 7 bases, with 6 bases between. The CDR3 is 11 amino acids. As DNA, the CDR3 is TGCAGTGCTAGAGATGACAATGAAGCTTTCTTT. This gives the protein CSARDDNEAFF.

J is TRBJ2-4 and V is TRBV18; TRBD1 matches at 7 bases. J lost 4 bases, V lost 2 bases, and 8 bases had no gene match. The germline CDR1 and CDR2 sequences are KGHSH and LQKENI. The CDR3 consists of 16 residues. Here the CDR3 DNA reads TGTGCCAGCTCACCATTCTCAGGGGGACAGAAAAACATTCAGTACTTC. Translating it yields CASSPFSGGQKNIQYF. Based on the CDR3 plus reference TRBV18 and TRBJ2-4, the full variable domain is NAGVMQNPRHLVRRRGQEARLRCSPMKGHSHVYWYRQLPEEGLKFMVYLQKENIIDESGMPKERFSAEFPKEGPSILRIQQVVRGDSAAYFCASSPFSGGQKNIQYFGAGTRLSVL.

This chain connects TRBV28 to TRBJ1-3; D uncertain. V was trimmed by 4 bases and J by 0 bases, leaving 10 bases between them. There are 15 residues in the CDR3. Germline V gene lookup returns CDR1 MDHEN and CDR2 SYDVKM. CDR3 nucleotide sequence: TGTGCCAGCAGTTCTGCGACTCTCTCTGGAAACACCATATATTTT. This codes for CASSSATLSGNTIYF.

The chain couples TRBV5-4 to TRBJ2-7, with 10 nucleotides matching TRBD2. The germline CDR1 and CDR2 sequences are SGHNT and YYREEE (reference sequence). The CDR3 covers 15 residues. With V trimmed by 2 bases and J by 5 bases, 7 bases remained unmatched. This chain's CDR3 is CASSLSGRATHEQYF. The DNA of the CDR3 is TGTGCCAGCAGCTTAAGCGGGAGGGCCACACACGAGCAGTACTTC.

The chain recombines TRBV27 with TRBJ1-1, with D maybe TRBD1 (5 bases). V was pared by 2 bases and J by 9 bases, with 13 bases between. The CDR3 is 13 amino acids. CDR1 is MNHEY, CDR2 SMNVEV, per germline (reference sequence). The CDR3, as DNA: TGTGCCAGCAGTTTAAGGGGCGGGGGGAAAGCTTTCTTT. Its protein product is CASSLRGGGKAFF.

The rearrangement joins TRBV5-1 to TRBJ2-3; the match to TRBD1 covers 8 bases. With 4 bases clipped from V and 2 bases from J, the junction kept 6 bases outside the gene matches. The germline gives CDR1 SGHRS, CDR2 YFSETQ. This CDR3 comprises 15 residues. CDR3 nucleotide sequence: TGCGCCAGCAGCGTCCAGGGGGCATTCACAGATACGCAGTATTTT. It yields the protein CASSVQGAFTDTQYF. Full variable domain (outside the CDR3, taken from reference TRBV5-1 and TRBJ2-3): KAGVTQTPRYLIKTRGQQVTLSCSPISGHRSVSWYQQTPGQGLQFLFEYFSETQRNKGNFPGRFSGRQFSNSRSEMNVSTLELGDSALYLCASSVQGAFTDTQYFGPGTRLTVL.

This clone was seen only a few times. This chain joins TRBV23-1 and TRBJ2-5; TRBD2 aligns across 9 bases. TRBV23-1 is an ORF, with its function uncertain. CDR3 length: 13 residues. The ends lost 9 bases at V and 3 bases at J; junction bases unmatched: 5. CDR3: CARGEREEETQYF. The CDR3 DNA reads as TGCGCCAGGGGCGAGCGGGAGGAAGAGACCCAGTACTTC.